This T cell receptor (beta chain) was recorded in a study of response to subunit inactivated influenza vaccine. This clonotype was seen ten or more times. The CDR3 length is 10 residues. Germline V gene sequence: CDR1 MDHEN, CDR2 SYDVKM. V shed 3 bases and J shed 7 bases, with 4 bases lying between them. TCRdb called the RT-PCR reads again in MiXCR, with one record for every CDR3 protein. Of hundreds of thousands of distinct CDR3 sequences listed, roughly 10% are singletons. This same sample was also part of a study on T cells expressing NK-cell markers. That work contributes: TCR beta cDNA was generated via 5'RACE template switching incorporating UMIs. The study left the HCMV specificity of expanded NKG2C+ T cell clones unresolved.

This clonotype originated in a man aged 45-60 years who received an inactivated influenza vaccine. J is TRBJ2-7 and V is TRBV28; no reliable D call. Sequenced material: PBMCs from blood, taken on the day of vaccination. CDR3 DNA sequence: TGTGCCAGCAGTTTTAGGGAGCAGTACTTC. It translates to CASSFREQYF.